The rows below give T cell receptor beta chains drawn from one sample of a study of OX40 agonist ivuxolimab in advanced cancers. Measured with immunoSEQ multiplex PCR; TCRdb has only the in-frame clones, and not every one. This table has tens of thousands of clones, about 87% appearing once. Sequences were derived from CD4+ or CD8+ T cells sorted from blood, sampled in a trial of the OX40 agonist ivuxolimab. All receptors come from an adult with an advanced solid tumor such as melanoma, head and neck, liver or kidney cancer. Both conserved end residues are part of each CDR3.

V,J,CDR3
TRBV19,TRBJ2-5,CASVGGRGETQYF
TRBV6-1,TRBJ2-3,CASSARQGGMTDTQYF
TRBV7-9,TRBJ1-1,CASSNIVGEAFF
TRBV5-5,TRBJ1-1,CASSTGPSIETEAFF
TRBV5-8,TRBJ2-2,CASSVDRLNTGELFF
TRBV2,TRBJ1-3,CASSVRDSSTGNTIYF
TRBV27,TRBJ2-1,CASRGLANEQFF
TRBV2,TRBJ1-5,CASSRERNQPQHF
TRBV11-2,TRBJ2-3,CASSLASLGSTDTQYF
TRBV7-9,TRBJ2-5,CASSQVGQETQYF
TRBV19,TRBJ2-1,CASSITSASGGPRYNEQFF
TRBV2,TRBJ1-4,CASRGDGPEKLFF
TRBV6-6,TRBJ1-1,CASSYGGNTEAFF
TRBV7-8,TRBJ1-2,CASSRTQDGYGYTF
TRBV6-6,TRBJ1-5,CASSYRGDQPQHF
TRBV2,TRBJ1-2,CASSYTQANYGYTF
TRBV6-5,TRBJ1-1,CASRLKQGTEAFF
TRBV7-2,TRBJ2-7,CASSLGAAFYNAYEQYF
TRBV6-5,TRBJ1-2,CASSQGHSYGYTF
TRBV5-1,TRBJ2-1,CASSLASGALFDEQFF